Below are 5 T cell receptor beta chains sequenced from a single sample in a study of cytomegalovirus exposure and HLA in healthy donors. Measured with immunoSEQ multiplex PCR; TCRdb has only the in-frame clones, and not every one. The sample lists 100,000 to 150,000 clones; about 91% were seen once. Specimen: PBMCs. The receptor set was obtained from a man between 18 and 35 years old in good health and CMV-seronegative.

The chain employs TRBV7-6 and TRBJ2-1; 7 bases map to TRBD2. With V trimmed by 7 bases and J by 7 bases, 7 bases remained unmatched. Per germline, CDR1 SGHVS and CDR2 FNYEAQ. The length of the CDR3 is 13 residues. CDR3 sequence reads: CASKASGVNEQFF. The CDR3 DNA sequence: TGTGCCAGCAAGGCGAGCGGGGTGAATGAGCAGTTCTTC.

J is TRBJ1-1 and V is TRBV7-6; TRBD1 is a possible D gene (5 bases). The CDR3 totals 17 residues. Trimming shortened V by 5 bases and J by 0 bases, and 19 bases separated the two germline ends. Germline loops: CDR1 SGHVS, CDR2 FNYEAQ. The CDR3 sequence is CASSPGMAGYMNTEAFF. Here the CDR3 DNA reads TGTGCCAGCAGCCCGGGTATGGCAGGGTATATGAACACTGAAGCTTTCTTT.

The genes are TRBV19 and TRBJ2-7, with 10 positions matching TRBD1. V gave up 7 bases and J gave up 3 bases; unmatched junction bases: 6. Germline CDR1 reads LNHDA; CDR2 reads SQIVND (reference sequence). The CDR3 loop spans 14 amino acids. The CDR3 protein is CASTPGQGIYEQYF. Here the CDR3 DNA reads TGTGCCAGTACCCCGGGACAGGGGATCTACGAGCAGTACTTC. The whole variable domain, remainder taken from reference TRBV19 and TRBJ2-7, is DGGITQSPKYLFRKEGQNVTLSCEQNLNHDAMYWYRQDPGQGLRLIYYSQIVNDFQKGDIAEGYSVSREKKESFPLTVTSAQKNPTAFYLCASTPGQGIYEQYFGPGTRLTVT.

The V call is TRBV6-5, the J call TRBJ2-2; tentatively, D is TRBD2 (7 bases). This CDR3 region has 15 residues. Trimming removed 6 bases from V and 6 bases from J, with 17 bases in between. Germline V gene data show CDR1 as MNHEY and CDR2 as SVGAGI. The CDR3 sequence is CASSPGGRVSGELFF. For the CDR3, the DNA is TGTGCCAGCAGCCCCGGGGGGCGCGTATCCGGGGAGCTGTTTTTT.

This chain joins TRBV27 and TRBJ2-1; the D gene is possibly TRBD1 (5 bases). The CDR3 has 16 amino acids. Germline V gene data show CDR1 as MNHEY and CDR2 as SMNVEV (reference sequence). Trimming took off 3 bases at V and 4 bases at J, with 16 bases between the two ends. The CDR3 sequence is CASSFETVLEYNEQFF. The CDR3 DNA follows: TGTGCCAGCAGTTTCGAGACAGTATTAGAGTACAATGAGCAGTTCTTC.